The rows below give T cell receptor beta chains drawn from one sample of a study of T-cell reconstitution after alpha-beta-depleted transplantation in children. Using its own MiXCR run on the PCR reads, TCRdb lists one record per CDR3 protein. This table holds some 400,000 distinct CDR3 sequences, about a fifth found once. This material consisted of PBMCs from the stem cell graft donor, taken from the stem cell graft. The source is a human donor who donated a stem cell graft to a child with acute myeloid leukemia. CDR3s include the opening cysteine and the closing phenylalanine or tryptophan. A D gene is named only where the DNA matches it firmly. Some rows have no size entry. The others give once, few or many, or a class for an expanded clone.

.,TRBJ2-2,many,TRBV6-1,CASTRTANTGELFF,TGTGCCAGCACCCGGACAGCGAACACCGGGGAGCTGTTTTTT
TRBD1,TRBJ2-7,many,TRBV4-3,CASSQDRDRSPYEQYF,TGCGCCAGCAGCCAAGATAGGGACAGGAGTCCCTACGAGCAGTACTTC
.,TRBJ2-2,many,TRBV10-3,CAISEFSGELFF,TGTGCCATCAGTGAGTTCAGCGGGGAGCTGTTTTTT
.,TRBJ2-1,few,TRBV6-2/TRBV6-3,CASTAYNEQFF,TGTGCCAGCACCGCCTACAATGAGCAGTTCTTC
.,TRBJ2-5,few,TRBV24-1,CATSETHRETQYF,TGTGCCACCAGTGAAACCCACCGGGAGACCCAGTACTTC
.,TRBJ1-1,few,TRBV29-1,CSVGEGGNTEAFF,TGCAGCGTTGGGGAGGGAGGGAACACTGAAGCTTTCTTT
TRBD1,TRBJ1-5,few,TRBV15,CATSRGVGQGHQPQHF,TGTGCCACCAGCAGAGGGGTTGGACAGGGGCATCAGCCCCAGCATTTT
.,TRBJ2-2,few,TRBV20-1,CSARNPGMNTGELFF,TGCAGTGCTAGAAACCCGGGAATGAACACCGGGGAGCTGTTTTTT
TRBD2,TRBJ2-1,.,TRBV27,CASNPGGSVDEQFF,TGTGCCAGCAACCCTGGCGGGAGTGTTGATGAGCAGTTCTTC
.,TRBJ2-1,few,TRBV20-1,CSAPQANEQFF,TGCAGTGCCCCCCAGGCGAATGAGCAGTTCTTC
.,TRBJ2-7,few,TRBV12-3/TRBV12-4,CASTSRGAYEQYF,TGTGCCAGCACCTCGAGGGGGGCCTACGAGCAGTACTTC
.,TRBJ1-1,few,TRBV10-3,CAISESWTEAFF,TGTGCCATCAGTGAATCCTGGACTGAAGCTTTCTTT
.,TRBJ1-2,.,TRBV29-1,CSVDSRSGLYGYTF,TGCAGCGTTGATAGCCGGTCAGGGCTCTATGGCTACACCTTC
.,TRBJ1-1,few,TRBV12-3/TRBV12-4,CASTKTVGTEAFF,TGTGCCAGCACCAAGACTGTGGGCACTGAAGCTTTCTTT
.,TRBJ1-2,many,TRBV6-5,CASSWGSTIGVYGYTF,TGTGCCAGCAGTTGGGGATCAACGATTGGTGTCTATGGCTACACCTTC
.,TRBJ2-1,many,TRBV20-1,CSARDSLRRDRISYNEQFF,TGCAGTGCTAGAGATAGTTTGCGGCGGGATCGAATCTCCTACAATGAGCAGTTCTTC
.,TRBJ1-5,few,TRBV12-3/TRBV12-4,CASSLGQENQPQHF,TGTGCCAGCAGTTTAGGGCAGGAGAATCAGCCCCAGCATTTT
TRBD1,TRBJ1-2,few,TRBV5-1,CASSPDRSLLNYGYTF,TGCGCCAGCAGCCCGGACAGGAGCCTTTTGAACTATGGCTACACCTTC
.,TRBJ1-5,.,TRBV20-1,CSARRGGNQPQHF,TGCAGTGCTAGAAGGGGAGGCAATCAGCCCCAGCATTTT
.,TRBJ2-7,many,TRBV20-1,CSARKWSGEQYF,TGCAGTGCTAGAAAATGGTCAGGGGAGCAGTACTTC
.,TRBJ1-2,.,TRBV4-3,CASSQDRAQFGYTF,TGCGCCAGCAGCCAAGATAGGGCGCAATTTGGCTACACCTTC
.,TRBJ2-2,few,TRBV5-1,CASSMDTGELFF,TGCGCCAGCAGCATGGACACCGGGGAGCTGTTTTTT
.,TRBJ2-1,.,TRBV10-2,CASGVGVQQFF,TGCGCCAGCGGCGTGGGGGTCCAGCAGTTCTTC
TRBD2,TRBJ2-7,few,TRBV29-1,CSVELAGDSDEQYF,TGCAGCGTTGAACTAGCGGGAGACAGCGACGAGCAGTACTTC
TRBD2,TRBJ2-1,.,TRBV12-3/TRBV12-4,CASSTGLVGNEQFF,TGTGCCAGCAGTACAGGACTAGTCGGGAATGAGCAGTTCTTC
TRBD1,TRBJ1-4,few,TRBV20-1,CSARLAGTGDREKLFF,TGCAGTGCTAGATTGGCCGGGACAGGGGATCGTGAAAAACTGTTTTTT
.,TRBJ2-1,many,TRBV29-1,CSVEISGDEQFF,TGCAGCGTTGAAATAAGTGGGGATGAGCAGTTCTTC
TRBD2,TRBJ2-1,many,TRBV20-1,CSASSPTSGRGNEQFF,TGCAGTGCTAGCTCCCCTACTAGCGGGAGGGGTAATGAGCAGTTCTTC
TRBD2,TRBJ2-3,many,TRBV20-1,CSADAGTSGGDTDTQYF,TGCAGTGCTGATGCCGGGACTAGCGGGGGAGACACAGATACGCAGTATTTT
.,TRBJ2-3,many,TRBV7-2,CASSSSGSTDTQYF,TGTGCCAGCAGTTCGAGCGGAAGCACAGATACGCAGTATTTT
TRBD1,TRBJ2-6,.,TRBV28,CASRLQGALGANVLTF,TGTGCCAGCAGATTACAGGGGGCGCTAGGGGCCAACGTCCTGACTTTC
.,TRBJ2-1,.,TRBV28,CASSFLLGDSNEQFF,TGTGCCAGCAGTTTTTTGCTGGGGGACTCCAATGAGCAGTTCTTC
TRBD2,TRBJ2-1,.,TRBV13,CASSKKTGLVIEQFF,TGTGCCAGCAGCAAAAAAACGGGACTAGTTATTGAGCAGTTCTTC
.,TRBJ1-1,few,TRBV20-1,CSAMTGGGNTEAFF,TGCAGTGCTATGACCGGAGGTGGGAACACTGAAGCTTTCTTT
.,TRBJ1-5,.,TRBV11-2,CASSAEAQGSGSAQHF,TGTGCCAGCAGCGCCGAAGCCCAGGGGTCCGGGTCGGCCCAGCATTTT
TRBD2,TRBJ2-7,.,TRBV5-1,CASSLGLAGDYEQYF,TGCGCCAGCAGCTTGGGACTAGCGGGAGACTACGAGCAGTACTTC
.,TRBJ2-2,.,TRBV6-1,CASRDLTGGTGELFF,TGTGCCAGCAGGGACCTCACAGGCGGCACCGGGGAGCTGTTTTTT
.,TRBJ1-5,many,TRBV5-5,CASSLAGQSNQPQHF,TGTGCCAGCAGCTTGGCCGGACAGAGCAATCAGCCCCAGCATTTT
.,TRBJ1-5,.,TRBV18,CASSPSYNQPQHF,TGTGCCAGCTCACCTAGCTACAATCAGCCCCAGCATTTT
.,TRBJ2-3,.,TRBV12-3/TRBV12-4,CASSTQGIGVDTQYF,TGTGCCAGCAGTACTCAGGGGATTGGAGTGGATACGCAGTATTTT
.,TRBJ2-1,many,TRBV29-1,CSVEATASNEQFF,TGCAGCGTTGAAGCAACAGCTTCTAATGAGCAGTTCTTC